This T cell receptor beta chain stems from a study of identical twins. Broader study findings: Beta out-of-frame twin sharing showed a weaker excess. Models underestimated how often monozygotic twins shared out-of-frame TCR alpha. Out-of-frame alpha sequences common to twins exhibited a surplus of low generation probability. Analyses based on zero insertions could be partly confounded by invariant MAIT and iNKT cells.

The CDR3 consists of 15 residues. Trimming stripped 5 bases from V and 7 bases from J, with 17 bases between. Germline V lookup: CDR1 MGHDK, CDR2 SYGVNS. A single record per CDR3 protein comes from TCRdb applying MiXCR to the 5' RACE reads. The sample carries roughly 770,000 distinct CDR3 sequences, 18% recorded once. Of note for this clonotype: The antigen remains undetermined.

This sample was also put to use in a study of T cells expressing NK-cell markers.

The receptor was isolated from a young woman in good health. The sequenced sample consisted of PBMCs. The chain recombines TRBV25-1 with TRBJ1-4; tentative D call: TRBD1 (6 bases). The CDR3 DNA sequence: TGTGCCAGCAGTTCCTACGGGACATGGGGTGAAAAACTGTTTTTT. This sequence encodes CASSSYGTWGEKLFF. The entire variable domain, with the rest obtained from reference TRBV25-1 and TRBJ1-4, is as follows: EADIYQTPRYLVIGTGKKITLECSQTMGHDKMYWYQQDPGMELHLIHYSYGVNSTEKGDLSSESTVSRIRTEHFPLTLESARPSHTSQYLCASSSYGTWGEKLFFGSGTQLSVL.